These T cell receptor beta chains were read from a single sample in a study of blood T cells in healthy people across ages. One entry per CDR3 protein, called by TCRdb with MiXCR from the 5' RACE reads. The table has 650,000 to 800,000 distinct CDR3 sequences, around two fifths seen once; the top ten hold roughly a fifth. The sample consisted of blood. These TCRs come from a man in his 60s in good health. CDR3s include the opening cysteine and the closing phenylalanine or tryptophan.

TRBV28	TRBJ2-5	CASSHHGQETQYF
TRBV7-9	TRBJ2-3	CASSFFADTQYF
TRBV27	TRBJ1-2	CASSAGPGQGVGGYTF
TRBV5-1	TRBJ2-5	CASSLGGGAQETQYF
TRBV4-1	-	CASSQVASGVDEQYF
TRBV6-6	TRBJ2-3	CASSYSGDTQYF
TRBV10-3	TRBJ2-5	CAISEGSFQETQYF
TRBV5-1	TRBJ2-1	CASSLASGGSSYNEQFF
TRBV10-2	TRBJ2-7	CASSESFGTLANYEQYF
TRBV12-3/TRBV12-4	TRBJ1-1	CASSRLGGGANTEAFF
TRBV6-2/TRBV6-3	TRBJ2-4	CASTPDGRKNIQYF
TRBV20-1	TRBJ1-6	CSAPLPQVSYNSPLHF
TRBV12-3/TRBV12-4	TRBJ2-3	CASSLGDRTTDTQYF
TRBV7-2	TRBJ2-7	CASSLVLQGAYEQYF
TRBV10-2	TRBJ2-1	CASINRVATQTDEQFF
TRBV29-1	TRBJ1-6	CSAQRGWDSPLHF
TRBV10-3	TRBJ1-2	CAISEDLTGGNDGYTF
TRBV6-6	TRBJ2-1	CASSDIAGGQFF
TRBV5-4	TRBJ2-3	CASSDRGKETQYF
TRBV5-5	-	CASSVTSGSYNEQYF
TRBV20-1	TRBJ2-1	CSAPGGQRGVNEQFF
TRBV7-9	TRBJ2-3	CASSLAASGETADTQYF
TRBV24-1	TRBJ2-5	CATSGPRGSGGGETQYF
TRBV7-2	TRBJ2-7	CASSLAADRLNEQYF
TRBV6-1	TRBJ2-1	CASTTTMTQFF
TRBV15	TRBJ1-2	CATSRGPGGNYGYTF
TRBV28	TRBJ2-7	CASSLLATGRYEQYF
TRBV7-2	TRBJ1-5	CASSFGTARNNQPQHF
TRBV30	TRBJ2-3	CAWSGGGTSTDTQYF
TRBV4-3	TRBJ2-1	CASSRALKDNEQFF
TRBV20-1	TRBJ2-7	CSAPGLGLPSYEQYF
TRBV11-1	TRBJ1-2	CAIPGHGYFLTGYTF
TRBV5-5	TRBJ1-3	CASSLGLGVSGYTIYF
TRBV27	TRBJ1-5	CASRGRDSNQPQHF
TRBV28	TRBJ2-7	CASSLKTGGGYEQYF
TRBV28	TRBJ1-2	CASTLTRGGVEGCTF
TRBV15	TRBJ2-1	CATSRDRGGGYNEQFF
TRBV4-1	TRBJ2-1	CACSQDLVASGGTSYNEQFF
TRBV6-5	TRBJ1-5	CASRYAAGAQPQHF
TRBV6-6	TRBJ1-2	CASSNVPNYGYTF
TRBV11-2	TRBJ2-1	CASSLGQGGRSYNEQFF
TRBV13	TRBJ2-7	CASSMTNYYEQYF
TRBV5-1	TRBJ2-5	CASSLVPSFQETQYF
TRBV2	TRBJ2-1	CASQGGGVRYDEQFF
TRBV7-3	TRBJ2-1	CASSLISGRSTLDEQFF
TRBV10-2	TRBJ2-1	CASTRGILNEQFF
TRBV28	TRBJ2-5	CASSSPGTQTQYF
TRBV12-3/TRBV12-4	TRBJ2-3	CASSVGLSTDTQYF
TRBV5-6	TRBJ2-5	CASSRRTTTLQETQYF
TRBV12-3/TRBV12-4	TRBJ2-1	CASSGRAGVNEQFF
TRBV12-3/TRBV12-4	TRBJ1-2	CATAPEGAYGYTF
TRBV12-3/TRBV12-4	TRBJ2-3	CASSFRAGADTQYF
TRBV5-1	TRBJ2-7	CASSFTGTGYEQYF
TRBV20-1	TRBJ1-5	CSALDRDNQPQHF
TRBV7-7	TRBJ1-4	CASSTGGSEKLFF